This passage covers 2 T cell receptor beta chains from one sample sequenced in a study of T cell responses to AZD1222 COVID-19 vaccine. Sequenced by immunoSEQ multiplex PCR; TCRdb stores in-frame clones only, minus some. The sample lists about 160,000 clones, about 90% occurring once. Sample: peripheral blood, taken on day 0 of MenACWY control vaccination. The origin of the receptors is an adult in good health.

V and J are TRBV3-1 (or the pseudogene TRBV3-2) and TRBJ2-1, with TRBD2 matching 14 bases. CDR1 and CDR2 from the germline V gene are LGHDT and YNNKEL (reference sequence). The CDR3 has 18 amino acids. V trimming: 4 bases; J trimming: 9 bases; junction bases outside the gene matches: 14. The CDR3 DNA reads TGTGCCAGCAGCCCTTATATTGGCGGGACTAGCGGGAGAGGTGAGCAGTTCTTC. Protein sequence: CASSPYIGGTSGRGEQFF.

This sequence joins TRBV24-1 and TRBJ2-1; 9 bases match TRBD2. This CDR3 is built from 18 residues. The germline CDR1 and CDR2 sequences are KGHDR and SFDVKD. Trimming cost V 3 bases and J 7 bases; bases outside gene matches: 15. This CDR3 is CATSDPNLRASGVNEQFF. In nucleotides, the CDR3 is TGTGCCACCAGTGATCCCAACCTCCGGGCTAGCGGGGTTAATGAGCAGTTCTTC.